This T cell receptor (beta chain) comes out of a study of cytomegalovirus exposure and HLA in healthy donors (TCRdb year 2017). In the study overall: According to a later analysis, one platform produced both the 110 or so validation repertoires and the roughly 650 repertoires of the first cohort. Along with the roughly 710-subject first cohort, a separate validation cohort of about 110 different subjects was used. The study was designed to test whether signatures of past pathogen exposure could be identified by cataloging public T cell receptors. To predict cytomegalovirus infection status, the study brought together high-throughput TCR immunosequencing, statistical association of individual TCRs with disease status, and machine learning.

Separate from the approximately 670-subject first cohort, the validation cohort of roughly 110 subjects was the group to which the donors belonged. Library preparation employed the immunoSEQ multiplex PCR assay. Per the authors' processing: A statistical classification framework was developed to diagnose cytomegalovirus status using the catalog of TCR beta chain sequences. TCRdb mirrors the immuneACCESS table, restricted to in-frame sequences. Some clones are absent from its copies; in checked studies, under half trace to an unresolved V gene, and the reason for the others is unknown. The V and J calls and clone size come from that table; D and trimming were worked out from the DNA. The sample table holds 68,000 or so clones, of which 96% were seen once. The ten most abundant clones make up over 2% of the sample. Concerning this clone itself: The antigen it binds to is not known. No base qualities exist here, and no much larger clone lies one base off it.

What the authors observed across the whole study: It was suggested by the authors that the approach could potentially be generalized to other disease states and immunological phenotypes. Most TCR sequences were observed very rarely across donors, whereas some public TCRs were present in many individuals. A few of the identified cytomegalovirus-associated TCR beta chains were confirmed in vitro to be specific for cytomegalovirus antigens. Cytomegalovirus status was reported to be diagnosed by the classifier with high specificity and sensitivity in both the original and validation cohorts. A later analysis found that TCRs clustered in the first cohort also tended to co-occur in the 95 to 150 validation repertoires, with 94% of cluster scores above 0. A later analysis lacked HLA typing for the validation cohort, so it scored co-occurrence in that cohort across all 110 or so repertoires. In the study, some 180 TCR beta chains were listed as associated with cytomegalovirus.

Spanning cysteine to phenylalanine, the CDR3 consists of 15 amino acids. Of the read, only the CDR3 DNA is kept; its 45 bases are in frame from base 1. CDR1 and CDR2 are drawn from the germline V gene: SGHRS, YFSETQ. At the junction V is shortened by 2 bases and J by 7 bases, with 19 bases in between. The chain joins TRBV5-1 to TRBJ2-7; the D gene cannot be named for sure. The sequence was collected from a man between 18 and 35 years old in good health and CMV-seronegative. Material for sequencing was PBMCs. The CDR3 protein sequence reads: CASSFDNPSWYEQYF. The bases read TGCGCCAGCAGCTTCGACAACCCGTCCTGGTATGAGCAGTACTTC.